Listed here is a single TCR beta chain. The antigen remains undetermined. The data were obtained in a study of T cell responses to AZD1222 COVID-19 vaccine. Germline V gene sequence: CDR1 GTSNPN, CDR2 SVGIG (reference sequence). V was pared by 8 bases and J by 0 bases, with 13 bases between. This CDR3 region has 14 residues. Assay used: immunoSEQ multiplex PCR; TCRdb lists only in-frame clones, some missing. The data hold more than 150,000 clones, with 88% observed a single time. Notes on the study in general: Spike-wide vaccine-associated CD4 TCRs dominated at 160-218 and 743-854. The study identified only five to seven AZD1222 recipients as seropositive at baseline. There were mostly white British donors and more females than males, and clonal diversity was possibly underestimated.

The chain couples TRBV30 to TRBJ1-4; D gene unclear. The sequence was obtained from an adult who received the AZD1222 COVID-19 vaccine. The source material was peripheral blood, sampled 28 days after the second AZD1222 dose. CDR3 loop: CAINEAATNEKLFF. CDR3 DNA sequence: TGTGCCATAAATGAGGCAGCAACTAATGAAAAACTGTTTTTT.